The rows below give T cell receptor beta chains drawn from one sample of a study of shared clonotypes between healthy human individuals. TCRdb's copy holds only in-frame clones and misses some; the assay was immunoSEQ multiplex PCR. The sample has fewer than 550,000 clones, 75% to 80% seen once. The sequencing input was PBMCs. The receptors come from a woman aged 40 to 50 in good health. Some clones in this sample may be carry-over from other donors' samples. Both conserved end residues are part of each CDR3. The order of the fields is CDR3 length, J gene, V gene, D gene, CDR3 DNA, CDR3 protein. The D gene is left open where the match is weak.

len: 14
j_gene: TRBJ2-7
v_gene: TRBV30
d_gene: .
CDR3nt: TGTGCCTGGAGCCCTGGTATGGGCTCCTACGAGCAGTACTTC
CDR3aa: CAWSPGMGSYEQYF

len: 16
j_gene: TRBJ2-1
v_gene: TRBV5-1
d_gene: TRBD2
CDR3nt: TGCGCCAGCAGCCTGCTAGCGGCCAACGGAGCTAATGAGCAGTTCTTC
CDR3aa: CASSLLAANGANEQFF

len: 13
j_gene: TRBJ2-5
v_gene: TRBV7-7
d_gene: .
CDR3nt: TGTGCCAGCAGCACACTTGCGGGAGAGACCCAGTACTTC
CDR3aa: CASSTLAGETQYF

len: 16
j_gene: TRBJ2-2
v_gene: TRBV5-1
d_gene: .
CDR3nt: TGCGCCAGCAGCTTGGCCGGACAGACTAACACCGGGGAGCTGTTTTTT
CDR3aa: CASSLAGQTNTGELFF

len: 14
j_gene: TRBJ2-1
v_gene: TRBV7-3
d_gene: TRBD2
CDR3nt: TGTGCCAGCAGCGCTTCTAGCGGGAGCAATGAGCAGTTCTTC
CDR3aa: CASSASSGSNEQFF

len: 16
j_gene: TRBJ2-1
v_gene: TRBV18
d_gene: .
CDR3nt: TGTGCCAGCTCACGACACTCAGGGGGGGCAGGCAATGAGCAGTTCTTC
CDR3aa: CASSRHSGGAGNEQFF

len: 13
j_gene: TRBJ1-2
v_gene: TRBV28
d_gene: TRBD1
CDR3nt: TGTGCCAGCAGGGACAGGGGTCCTCAGGGCTACACCTTC
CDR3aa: CASRDRGPQGYTF

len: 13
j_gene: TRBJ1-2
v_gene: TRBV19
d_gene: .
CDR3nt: TGTGCCAGTAGGCTAATCCGGGGAAGTGGCTACACCTTC
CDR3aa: CASRLIRGSGYTF

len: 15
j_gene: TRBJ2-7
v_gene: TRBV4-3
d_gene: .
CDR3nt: TGCGCCAGCAGCCAAGTGAGAGCAGGGCTCTACGAGCAGTACTTC
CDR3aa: CASSQVRAGLYEQYF

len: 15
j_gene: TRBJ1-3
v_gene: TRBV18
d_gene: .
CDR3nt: TGTGCCAGCTCACCACGGACGGTCTCTGGAAACACCATATATTTT
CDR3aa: CASSPRTVSGNTIYF